These 27 T cell receptor beta chains share one sample of origin, sequenced in a study of blood T cell repertoires in COVID-19. Only in-frame clones appear in the TCRdb table, and some are missing; sequencing was by immunoSEQ multiplex PCR. The sample holds some 95,000 clones, 80% seen once. Sequencing used peripheral blood. All receptors come from a man in his forties or fifties who had recovered from COVID-19.

CDR3 DNA: TGTGCCAGCAGTTACCCGGGACAGGTGGCCTATGGCTACACCTTC. It specifies CASSYPGQVAYGYTF. J is TRBJ1-2 and V is TRBV6-5; TRBD1 agrees at 8 bases. This CDR3 has 15 residues. Germline trimming cut 2 bases from V and 4 bases from J; bases unmatched to any gene: 6. Germline CDR1 and CDR2: MNHEY and SVGAGI.

The chain is built from TRBV29-1 and TRBJ2-3; TRBD2 agrees at 9 bases. This CDR3 is 17 amino acids long. Losses at the gene ends were 6 bases for V and 4 bases for J; bases not matched to a gene: 17. Germline CDR1 reads SQVTM; CDR2 reads ANQGSEA. CDR3 in DNA: TGCAGCGTGGCCCGCGGGGGGGCCCTGTTACCACCAGATACGCAGTATTTT. Translating gives CSVARGGALLPPDTQYF.

The V and J genes are TRBV19 and TRBJ2-5; tentatively, D is TRBD2 (6 bases). The CDR3 covers 14 residues. Germline V gene lookup returns CDR1 LNHDA and CDR2 SQIVND (reference sequence). The V end was cut by 5 bases, the J end by 2 bases, with 12 bases between. CDR3 residues: CASSGRGRQETQYF. The CDR3 region has the DNA TGTGCCAGTAGTGGGCGGGGACGGCAAGAGACCCAGTACTTC.

The chain has TRBV28 and TRBJ2-2, with 9 bases matching TRBD1. CDR3 length: 13 amino acids. V lost 8 bases to trimming and J lost 5 bases; unmatched junction nucleotides: 3. CDR1 and CDR2 from the germline V gene are MDHEN and SYDVKM. The CDR3 region is CASGTGSTGELFF. The CDR3 coding sequence is TGTGCCAGCGGGACAGGGTCAACCGGGGAGCTGTTTTTT.

The chain recombines TRBV6-5 with TRBJ2-7; 7 nucleotides line up with TRBD1. Looked up from germline, CDR1 is MNHEY and CDR2 is SVGAGI. V lost 2 bases to trimming and J lost 1 base; unmatched junction nucleotides: 5. The CDR3 is 15 residues long. DNA for the CDR3: TGTGCCAGCAGTTACGGGGCAGGGGGTTCCTACGAGCAGTACTTC. It is translated as CASSYGAGGSYEQYF.

V and J are TRBV2 and TRBJ2-3; D may be TRBD1 (6 bases). V lost 8 bases to trimming and J lost 6 bases, with 21 bases between them. Germline V CDR1 and CDR2: SNHLY, FYNNEI. This CDR3 has 15 residues. CDR3 region: CASGTDRTDVDTQYF. Here the CDR3 DNA reads TGTGCCAGCGGGACCGACAGGACTGATGTGGATACGCAGTATTTT.

To note about this clone: The same CDR3 arises from other DNA sequences in this sample as well. The chain has TRBV6-4 and TRBJ2-1; 9 bases map to TRBD2. CDR1 MRHNA and CDR2 SNTAGT come from the germline V gene. The CDR3 spans 15 residues. V lost 0 bases to trimming and J lost 3 bases; unmatched junction nucleotides: 0. Here the CDR3 reads CASSDSSGSYNEQFF. CDR3 in DNA: TGTGCCAGCAGTGACTCTAGCGGGAGCTACAATGAGCAGTTCTTC.

V and J are TRBV3-1 (or the pseudogene TRBV3-2) and TRBJ2-1; 7 bases are shared with TRBD2. The CDR3 extends over 17 amino acids. CDR1 and CDR2 from the germline V gene are LGHDT and YNNKEL (reference sequence). The J segment lost 7 bases and the V segment lost 0 bases, leaving 12 bases of the junction unmatched. CDR3 protein: CASSQDLGNSGPNEQFF. CDR3 in DNA: TGTGCCAGCAGCCAAGATCTCGGAAATAGCGGGCCAAATGAGCAGTTCTTC.

This chain joins TRBV5-1 and TRBJ1-6; 9 bases are a match to TRBD1. The CDR3 covers 15 residues. V shed 1 base, J shed 10 bases, and the junction held 6 bases outside the gene matches. The germline V gene encodes CDR1 SGHRS and CDR2 YFSETQ. CDR3 in DNA: TGCGCCAGCAGCTTGTGGGGACAGGGAGGATCACCCCTCCACTTT. This sequence encodes CASSLWGQGGSPLHF. Based on the CDR3 plus reference TRBV5-1 and TRBJ1-6, the full variable domain is KAGVTQTPRYLIKTRGQQVTLSCSPISGHRSVSWYQQTPGQGLQFLFEYFSETQRNKGNFPGRFSGRQFSNSRSEMNVSTLELGDSALYLCASSLWGQGGSPLHFGNGTRLTVT.

This sequence joins TRBV3-1 (or the pseudogene TRBV3-2) and TRBJ1-1; D remains ambiguous. Per germline, CDR1 LGHDT and CDR2 YNNKEL (reference sequence). V shed 5 bases and J shed 6 bases, with 10 bases lying between them. This CDR3 spans 12 amino acids. CDR3 sequence: CASSAYRSEAFF. CDR3 nucleotides: TGTGCCAGCAGCGCCTATCGGTCTGAAGCTTTCTTT.

The gene calls are TRBV11-2 and TRBJ1-5; D might be TRBD1 (6 bases). The CDR3 runs to 16 residues. Trimming took off 5 bases at V and 5 bases at J, with 19 bases between the two ends. Germline V gives CDR1 SGHAT, CDR2 FQNNGV. CDR3 coding DNA: TGTGCCAGCAGCCCGCAGACAGGAGGGGGGGATCAGCCCCAGCATTTT. This translates into CASSPQTGGGDQPQHF.

The gene calls are TRBV7-9 and TRBJ2-1; 12 bases align to TRBD2. Germline V lookup: CDR1 SEHNR, CDR2 FQNEAQ (reference sequence). V was clipped by 6 bases and J by 9 bases; unmatched bases: 9. The CDR3 sequence is 15 residues long. The CDR3 is CASSRTSGVFGEQFF. The CDR3 DNA follows: TGTGCCAGCAGTCGGACTAGCGGGGTCTTCGGTGAGCAGTTCTTC.

The chain links TRBV7-8 to TRBJ2-3; tentative D call: TRBD2 (5 bases). Trimming took 2 bases from V and 4 from J, leaving 10 bases between them. Germline V gives CDR1 SGHVS, CDR2 FQNEAQ. This CDR3 comprises 14 residues. The CDR3 coding sequence is TGTGCCAGCAGCTTAAAAGAGGGTGCAGATACGCAGTATTTT. It translates to CASSLKEGADTQYF.

CDR3 amino acids: CASSESGAMNTEAFF. CDR3 DNA sequence: TGTGCCAGCAGCGAATCAGGGGCTATGAACACTGAAGCTTTCTTT. V is TRBV28 and J is TRBJ1-1; D perhaps matches TRBD1 (6 bases). This CDR3 is built from 15 residues. Trimming took off 6 bases at V and 0 bases at J, with 14 bases between the two ends. CDR1 is MDHEN, CDR2 SYDVKM, per germline.

The DNA of the CDR3 is TGCGCCAGCAGCCCGGGGGACGGAGGATACAATGAGCAGTTCTTC. Its protein is CASSPGDGGYNEQFF. The V call is TRBV5-1, the J call TRBJ2-1, with a weak D call TRBD2 (6 bases). This CDR3 has 15 residues. Germline V lookup: CDR1 SGHRS, CDR2 YFSETQ. The V gene lost 4 bases and the J gene lost 4 bases, with 15 bases spanning the gap.

The gene calls are TRBV6-1 and TRBJ1-5, with D unresolved. The CDR3 is 14 residues long. Germline V gene data show CDR1 as MNHNS and CDR2 as SASEGT. V dropped 6 bases and J dropped 7 bases, with 16 bases sitting between them. CDR3 sequence reads: CASRIQGWEQPQHF. As DNA, the CDR3 is TGTGCCAGCAGAATTCAAGGTTGGGAGCAGCCCCAGCATTTT.

This clone showed up many times. The rearrangement uses TRBV20-1 and TRBJ2-7, with 9 bases identical to TRBD2. This CDR3 is 16 amino acids long. Germline V lookup: CDR1 DFQATT, CDR2 SNEGSKA (reference sequence). V lost 3 bases and J lost 0; bases outside the gene matches: 9. The CDR3 reads CSASKVNSGGSYEQYF. CDR3 sequence (DNA): TGCAGTGCTAGTAAGGTCAATAGCGGGGGCTCCTACGAGCAGTACTTC.

This clone was detected once. The chain is built from TRBV18 and TRBJ2-7, with a possible D match to TRBD1 (6 bases). Germline-derived CDR1 and CDR2 are KGHSH and LQKENI. Deletions cut 6 bases from V and 2 bases from J, with 11 bases between. This CDR3 is built from 13 residues. The CDR3 loop is CASSPQGPYEQYF. The CDR3 coding sequence is TGTGCCAGCTCGCCTCAGGGGCCCTACGAGCAGTACTTC.

This clone was seen a handful of times. The chain has TRBV13 and TRBJ2-7; 9 nucleotides line up with TRBD1. Germline assignment: CDR1 PRHDT and CDR2 FYEKMQ (reference sequence). The CDR3 runs 15 residues. With V trimmed by 5 bases and J by 1 base, 6 bases remained unmatched. CDR3: CASSPTGGLSYEQYF. The CDR3, as DNA: TGTGCCAGCAGCCCGACAGGGGGACTGTCCTACGAGCAGTACTTC. The entire variable domain, with the rest obtained from reference TRBV13 and TRBJ2-7, is as follows: AAGVIQSPRHLIKEKRETATLKCYPIPRHDTVYWYQQGPGQDPQFLISFYEKMQSDKGSIPDRFSAQQFSDYHSELNMSSLELGDSALYFCASSPTGGLSYEQYFGPGTRLTVT.

This chain uses TRBV27 with TRBJ1-2; D may be TRBD1 (5 bases). V lost 5 bases and J 5 bases, leaving 12 bases between the germline ends. This CDR3 comprises 13 residues. Germline V gene sequence: CDR1 MNHEY, CDR2 SMNVEV (reference sequence). CDR3 sequence: CASSPWGVYGYTF. The CDR3 region has the DNA TGTGCCAGCAGTCCCTGGGGGGTGTATGGCTACACCTTC.

The V gene is TRBV5-1, the J gene TRBJ1-1; unclear D gene. Germline V gene data show CDR1 as SGHRS and CDR2 as YFSETQ. The CDR3 runs 13 residues. With 5 bases removed from V and 5 bases from J, the gap between germline ends came to 13 bases. CDR3 loop: CASRRSGGTEAFF. CDR3 in DNA: TGCGCCAGCAGAAGGTCCGGCGGGACTGAAGCTTTCTTT.

This clone showed up just once. Other DNA sequences in this sample translate to the same CDR3. The genes are TRBV20-1 and TRBJ2-7; D is unclear. The CDR3 sequence is 10 residues long. Trimming left V 4 bases short and J 4 bases short, with 5 bases between. In germline, CDR1 is DFQATT, CDR2 SNEGSKA (reference sequence). Here the CDR3 reads CSATNYEQYF. DNA for the CDR3: TGCAGTGCTACCAATTACGAGCAGTACTTC.

This clone was seen a few times. The V and J genes are TRBV7-2 and TRBJ2-1; a possible D gene is TRBD2 (6 bases). Trimming stripped 5 bases from V and 6 bases from J, with 17 bases between. This CDR3 spans 15 amino acids. Per the germline V gene, CDR1 is SGHTA and CDR2 is FQGNSA. The CDR3 is CASSPAGTARNEQFF. In DNA, the CDR3 is TGTGCCAGCAGCCCCGCCGGGACTGCTCGCAATGAGCAGTTCTTC. The entire variable domain, with the rest obtained from reference TRBV7-2 and TRBJ2-1, is as follows: GAGVSQSPSNKVTEKGKDVELRCDPISGHTALYWYRQSLGQGLEFLIYFQGNSAPDKSGLPSDRFSAERTGGSVSTLTIQRTQQEDSAVYLCASSPAGTARNEQFFGPGTRLTVL.

The rearrangement uses TRBV15 and TRBJ1-2, with D uncertain. CDR3 length equals 11 residues. The germline V and J ends were trimmed by 5 bases and 4 bases, with 5 bases remaining between them. CDR1 and CDR2 from the germline V gene are LNHNV and YYDKDF (reference sequence). The CDR3 region has the DNA TGTGCCACCAGCCCGGGCTATGGCTACACCTTC. Translation: CATSPGYGYTF.

The chain combines TRBV28 with TRBJ1-6; D call uncertain. Trimming stripped 3 bases from V and 8 bases from J, with 5 bases between. The CDR3 contains 12 residues. The germline CDR1 and CDR2 sequences are MDHEN and SYDVKM. CDR3 bases: TGTGCCAGCAGTTTGAGGCATTCACCCCTCCACTTT. Its translation is CASSLRHSPLHF.

The chain is built from TRBV5-1 and TRBJ2-1, with TRBD2 matching 13 bases. The CDR3 has 16 residues. The V and J ends lost 3 bases and 9 bases, in that order; junction bases with no gene match: 9. CDR1 and CDR2 (germline): SGHRS, YFSETQ. Written as DNA, the CDR3 is TGCGCCAGCAGCTCCCGTTGGACTAGCGGGAGTGTTGAGCAGTTCTTC. As protein: CASSSRWTSGSVEQFF. The variable domain in full, completed from reference TRBV5-1 and TRBJ2-1, reads KAGVTQTPRYLIKTRGQQVTLSCSPISGHRSVSWYQQTPGQGLQFLFEYFSETQRNKGNFPGRFSGRQFSNSRSEMNVSTLELGDSALYLCASSSRWTSGSVEQFFGPGTRLTVL.

V usage is TRBV19 and J usage is TRBJ2-5; 9 bases map to TRBD2. There are 17 residues in the CDR3. Unmatched junction bases numbered 8, after V lost 2 bases and J lost 1 base. In germline, CDR1 is LNHDA, CDR2 SQIVND (reference sequence). CDR3 in amino acids: CASSISFSGGGQETQYF. CDR3 in DNA: TGTGCCAGTAGTATAAGCTTTAGCGGGGGAGGCCAAGAGACCCAGTACTTC.